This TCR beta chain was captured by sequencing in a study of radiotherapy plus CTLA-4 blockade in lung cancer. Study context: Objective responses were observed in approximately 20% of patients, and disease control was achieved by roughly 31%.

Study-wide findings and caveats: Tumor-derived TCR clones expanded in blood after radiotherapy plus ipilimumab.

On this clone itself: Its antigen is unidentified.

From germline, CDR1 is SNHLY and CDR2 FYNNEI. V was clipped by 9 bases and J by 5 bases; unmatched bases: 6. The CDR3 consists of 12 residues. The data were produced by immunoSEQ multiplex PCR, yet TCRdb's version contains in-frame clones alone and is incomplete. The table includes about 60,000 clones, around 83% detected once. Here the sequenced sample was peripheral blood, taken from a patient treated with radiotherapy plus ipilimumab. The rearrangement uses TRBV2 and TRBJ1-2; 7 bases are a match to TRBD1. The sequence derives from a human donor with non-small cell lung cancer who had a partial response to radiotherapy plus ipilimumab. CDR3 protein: CASTGVGYGYTF. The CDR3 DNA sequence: TGTGCCAGTACAGGGGTGGGTTATGGCTACACCTTC.